The clone carrying this T cell receptor beta chain has a handful of counts. Its antigen is unknown. This CDR3 has 15 residues. Per the germline V gene, CDR1 is SEHNR and CDR2 is FQNEAQ (reference sequence). V was trimmed by 5 bases and J by 2 bases, leaving 16 bases between them. This record belongs to a study of cytomegalovirus exposure and HLA in healthy donors. As for the study in general: A subsequent analysis reported that the 120 validation repertoires were produced on the same platform that had also been used for the roughly 700 first-cohort repertoires. Notes on the study in general: For most TCR sequences rarity was the rule, although some public TCRs occurred in many donors. Reports credit the classifier with highly specific, highly sensitive diagnosis of cytomegalovirus status.

Clones were sequenced by immunoSEQ multiplex PCR, and TCRdb holds only the in-frame ones, with some missing. The table lists around 120,000 clones, about 82% of them singletons. Specimen: PBMCs. The receptor was derived from a young man in good health and CMV-seronegative. The chain joins TRBV7-9 to TRBJ2-7; D gene unclear. The CDR3 nucleotides read TGTGCCAGCAGCCCCCCTGCGGATTCAACCTACGAGCAGTACTTC. Protein sequence: CASSPPADSTYEQYF.